The 21 T cell receptor beta chains below all came from one sample that was sequenced in a study of tumour-infiltrating T cells in Burkitt lymphoma. Using immunoSEQ multiplex PCR, the repertoire was profiled, and TCRdb retains in-frame clones only, with some absent. This table has some 15,000 clones, about 80% appearing once. What was sequenced was tumor tissue. These receptors all come from a human donor with diffuse large B-cell lymphoma.

The table lists this clone with a count of one. The chain joins TRBV6-4 to TRBJ2-3; weak D call: TRBD1 (5 bases). This CDR3 region has 15 residues. With 0 bases removed from V and 4 bases from J, the gap between germline ends came to 11 bases. Germline V lookup: CDR1 MRHNA, CDR2 SNTAGT. CDR3 DNA: TGTGCCAGCAGTGACTCTGGAATGGGGCCAGATACGCAGTATTTT. Translated: CASSDSGMGPDTQYF.

This chain connects TRBV5-6 to TRBJ1-4, with D uncertain. CDR3 length equals 16 residues. The V end lost 3 bases, the J end lost 0 bases, and 12 bases lay between the germline ends. Germline CDR1 and CDR2: SGHDT and YYEEEE. The CDR3 loop reads CASSSYPPPTNEKLFF. DNA of the CDR3: TGTGCCAGCAGCTCTTATCCGCCCCCAACTAATGAAAAACTGTTTTTT.

The V gene is TRBV5-1, the J gene TRBJ2-1, with D unresolved. Between the trimmed V and J ends, which lost 3 bases and 7 bases, there was a span of 11 bases. Germline lookup yields CDR1 SGHRS and CDR2 YFSETQ. The CDR3 extends over 13 amino acids. The CDR3 reads CASSYRLQNEQFF. The CDR3 DNA reads as TGCGCCAGCAGCTACCGGCTCCAGAATGAGCAGTTCTTC.

The chain has TRBV7-9 and TRBJ2-1, with D possibly being TRBD1 or TRBD2 (5 bases each). Trimming removed 3 bases from V and 9 bases from J, with 6 bases in between. CDR3 length: 11 residues. The germline gives CDR1 SEHNR, CDR2 FQNEAQ (reference sequence). This CDR3 reads CASSLGPEQFF. CDR3 sequence (DNA): TGTGCCAGCAGCTTGGGACCTGAGCAGTTCTTC.

As regards this clone: Other DNA sequences in this specimen translate into the identical CDR3. The rearrangement uses TRBV7-6 and TRBJ1-3; no firm D call. Germline CDR1 reads SGHVS; CDR2 reads FNYEAQ. The CDR3 has 13 residues. V lost 0 bases and J lost 4, with 4 bases in between. The CDR3 DNA reads as TGTGCCAGCAGCTTAGCACCCGGAAACACCATATATTTT. Residues: CASSLAPGNTIYF.

This sequence joins TRBV14 and TRBJ2-3, with no clear D. This CDR3 has 14 residues. CDR1 and CDR2 from the germline V gene are SGHDN and FVKESK. The V and J ends lost 3 bases and 1 base respectively, with 8 bases between them. The CDR3 sequence is CASSHLAGTDTQYF. CDR3 nucleotides: TGTGCCAGCAGCCATCTCGCAGGCACAGATACGCAGTATTTT.

The chain joins TRBV27 to TRBJ1-2; D gene unclear. This CDR3 is 11 amino acids long. Deletions cut 4 bases from V and 11 bases from J, with 11 bases between. Germline V gene lookup returns CDR1 MNHEY and CDR2 SMNVEV (reference sequence). Written as DNA, the CDR3 is TGTGCCAGCAGTTCAGGAAGGCTATACACCTTC. Its translation: CASSSGRLYTF.

The chain carries TRBV14 and TRBJ1-2, with 11 bases aligning to TRBD1. This CDR3 is built from 15 residues. In germline, CDR1 is SGHDN, CDR2 FVKESK. The J segment lost 8 bases and the V segment lost 4 bases, leaving 9 bases of the junction unmatched. CDR3 bases: TGTGCCAGCAGCCTCACCGGGACAGGGGGGCCCGGCTACACCTTC. Its translation: CASSLTGTGGPGYTF. Variable domain in full (rest from reference TRBV14 and TRBJ1-2): EAGVTQFPSHSVIEKGQTVTLRCDPISGHDNLYWYRRVMGKEIKFLLHFVKESKQDESGMPNNRFLAERTGGTYSTLKVQPAELEDSGVYFCASSLTGTGGPGYTFGSGTRLTVV.

This rearrangement joins TRBV9 to TRBJ1-1; the D gene is possibly TRBD1 (6 bases). In germline, CDR1 is SGDLS, CDR2 YYNGEE. The V and J ends lost 0 bases and 3 bases respectively, with 12 bases between them. CDR3 length equals 15 residues. CDR3: CASSVDAGEYTEAFF. The CDR3 DNA sequence: TGTGCCAGCAGCGTAGATGCAGGGGAGTACACTGAAGCTTTCTTT.

The J gene is TRBJ2-2, the V gene TRBV9; D unclear. Germline lookup yields CDR1 SGDLS and CDR2 YYNGEE. The V and J ends lost 0 bases and 4 bases respectively, with 4 bases between them. This CDR3 contains 13 residues. CDR3 in DNA: TGTGCCAGCAGCGTAGAAGGCACCGGGGAGCTGTTTTTT. Protein: CASSVEGTGELFF.

This clone came up once. The V gene is TRBV13, the J gene TRBJ1-1, with a tentative D call TRBD1 (5 bases). The CDR3 extends over 15 amino acids. The germline CDR1 and CDR2 sequences are PRHDT and FYEKMQ (reference sequence). The germline V and J ends were trimmed by 3 bases and 0 bases, with 11 bases remaining between them. CDR3 in DNA: TGTGCCAGCAGCTTTGGACCACAGGTGAACACTGAAGCTTTCTTT. Protein sequence: CASSFGPQVNTEAFF.

The J gene is TRBJ1-2, the V gene TRBV6-5; TRBD1 agrees at 8 bases. Germline V lookup: CDR1 MNHEY, CDR2 SVGAGI. The V gene end was trimmed by 0 bases and the J gene end by 8 bases; junction bases not matched to a gene: 8. The CDR3 sequence is 15 residues long. The CDR3, as DNA: TGTGCCAGCAGTTACTCCGGACAGGGCAAAAGCGGCTACACCTTC. Protein product: CASSYSGQGKSGYTF.

V is TRBV14 and J is TRBJ1-6; possible D gene TRBD1, 6 bases. V was trimmed by 8 bases and J by 10 bases, leaving 12 bases between them. This CDR3 contains 12 residues. Germline V gene data show CDR1 as SGHDN and CDR2 as FVKESK. The CDR3 DNA follows: TGTGCCAGCCAGGGGCAGGCGTCACCCCTCCACTTT. Amino acid sequence: CASQGQASPLHF.

The chain recombines TRBV9 with TRBJ1-6; 8 nucleotides agree with TRBD1. The V gene end was trimmed by 0 bases and the J gene end by 10 bases; junction bases not matched to a gene: 12. This CDR3 comprises 17 residues. Germline-derived CDR1 and CDR2 are SGDLS and YYNGEE. As DNA, the CDR3 is TGTGCCAGCAGCGTAGAGTTAGGACAGGGTGTTTTGTCACCCCTCCACTTT. Residues: CASSVELGQGVLSPLHF.

The V and J genes are TRBV10-3 and TRBJ1-1; D is unclear. CDR3 length: 13 residues. With 3 bases removed from V and 8 bases from J, the gap between germline ends came to 13 bases. From germline, CDR1 is ENHRY and CDR2 SYGVKD. CDR3 sequence reads: CAISEYASVEAFF. In DNA form, the CDR3 reads TGTGCCATCAGTGAATATGCGTCCGTCGAAGCTTTCTTT.

The rearrangement uses TRBV5-1 and TRBJ1-2; 8 bases align to TRBD1. The V segment lost 1 base and the J segment 2 bases; nucleotides outside the gene matches: 4. The CDR3 covers 15 residues. Germline CDR1 is SGHRS and CDR2 is YFSETQ. The CDR3 is CASSLLGQGNYGYTF. CDR3 nucleotides: TGCGCCAGCAGCTTGTTAGGACAGGGCAACTATGGCTACACCTTC.

The chain combines TRBV5-6 with TRBJ2-2; 8 bases are shared with TRBD2. V shed 4 bases, J shed 4 bases, and the junction held 15 bases outside the gene matches. CDR1 is SGHDT, CDR2 YYEEEE, per germline. The CDR3 sequence is 18 residues long. CDR3 bases: TGTGCCAGCAGCCCCAGCGATCCTCGCGGGGGGATCACCGGGGAGCTGTTTTTT. Translating gives CASSPSDPRGGITGELFF.

The chain employs TRBV6-1 and TRBJ1-1; D may be TRBD1 (5 bases). This CDR3 has 12 residues. The V end lost 7 bases, the J end lost 6 bases, and 12 bases lay between the germline ends. Germline V gene lookup returns CDR1 MNHNS and CDR2 SASEGT. CDR3 protein: CASTRLGAEAFF. CDR3 sequence (DNA): TGTGCCAGCACCCGGTTGGGGGCTGAAGCTTTCTTT.

V usage is TRBV5-6 and J usage is TRBJ2-7; 7 bases are a match to TRBD1. The CDR3 length is 18 residues. Per germline, CDR1 SGHDT and CDR2 YYEEEE. The V gene end was trimmed by 3 bases and the J gene end by 2 bases; junction bases not matched to a gene: 17. The CDR3 sequence: CASSSSRTGAYFTYEQYF. In DNA, the CDR3 is TGTGCCAGCAGCTCGAGTCGCACAGGGGCATATTTCACCTACGAGCAGTACTTC.

The chain joins TRBV2 to TRBJ2-3; 7 nucleotides line up with TRBD2. The CDR3 loop spans 14 amino acids. Germline V lookup: CDR1 SNHLY, CDR2 FYNNEI. Unmatched junction bases numbered 6, after V lost 4 bases and J lost 5 bases. DNA for the CDR3: TGTGCCAGCAGTGTACGCGGGGGTAGAGATACGCAGTATTTT. It yields the protein CASSVRGGRDTQYF.

This clone was picked up one time. This chain joins TRBV2 and TRBJ2-5, with a tentative D call TRBD1 (6 bases). V was trimmed by 5 bases and J by 5 bases, leaving 15 bases between them. The CDR3 loop spans 14 amino acids. Germline V gene data show CDR1 as SNHLY and CDR2 as FYNNEI. The CDR3 DNA sequence: TGTGCCAGCAGTTGGACAGTAGAGGGTGAGACCCAGTACTTC. It yields the protein CASSWTVEGETQYF. Variable domain in full (rest from reference TRBV2 and TRBJ2-5): EPEVTQTPSHQVTQMGQEVILRCVPISNHLYFYWYRQILGQKVEFLVSFYNNEISEKSEIFDDQFSVERPDGSNFTLKIRSTKLEDSAMYFCASSWTVEGETQYFGPGTRLLVL.